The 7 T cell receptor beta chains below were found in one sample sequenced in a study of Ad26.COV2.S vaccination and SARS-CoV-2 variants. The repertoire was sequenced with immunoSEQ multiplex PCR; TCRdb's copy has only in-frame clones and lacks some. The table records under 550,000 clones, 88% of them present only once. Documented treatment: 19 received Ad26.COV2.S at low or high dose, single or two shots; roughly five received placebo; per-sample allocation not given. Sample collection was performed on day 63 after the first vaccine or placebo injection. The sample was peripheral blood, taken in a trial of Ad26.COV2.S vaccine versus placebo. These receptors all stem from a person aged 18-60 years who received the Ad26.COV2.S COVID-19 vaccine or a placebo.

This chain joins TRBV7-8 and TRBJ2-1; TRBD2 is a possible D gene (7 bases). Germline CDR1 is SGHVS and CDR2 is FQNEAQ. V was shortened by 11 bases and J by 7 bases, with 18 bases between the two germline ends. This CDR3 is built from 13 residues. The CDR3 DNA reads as TGTGCCGGGGCCGGGGGGCCGGTGAATGAGCAGTTCTTC. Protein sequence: CAGAGGPVNEQFF.

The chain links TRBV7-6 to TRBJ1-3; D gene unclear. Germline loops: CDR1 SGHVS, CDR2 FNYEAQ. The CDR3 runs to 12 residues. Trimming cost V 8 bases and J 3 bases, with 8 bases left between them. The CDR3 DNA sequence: TGTGCCAGCGGCCGATTTGGAAACACCATATATTTT. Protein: CASGRFGNTIYF.

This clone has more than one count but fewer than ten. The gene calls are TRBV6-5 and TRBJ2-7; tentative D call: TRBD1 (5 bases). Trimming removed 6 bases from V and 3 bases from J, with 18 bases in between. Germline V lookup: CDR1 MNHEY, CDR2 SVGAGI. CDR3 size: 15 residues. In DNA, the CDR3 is TGTGCCAGCAGACTAAAAGACAGTGGGGTCTACGAGCAGTACTTC. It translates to CASRLKDSGVYEQYF.

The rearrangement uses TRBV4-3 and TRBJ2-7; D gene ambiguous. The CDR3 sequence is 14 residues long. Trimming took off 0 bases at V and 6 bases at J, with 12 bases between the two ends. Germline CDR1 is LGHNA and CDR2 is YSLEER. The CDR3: CASSQDRGVREQYF. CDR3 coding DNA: TGCGCCAGCAGCCAAGATCGTGGGGTCCGCGAGCAGTACTTC.

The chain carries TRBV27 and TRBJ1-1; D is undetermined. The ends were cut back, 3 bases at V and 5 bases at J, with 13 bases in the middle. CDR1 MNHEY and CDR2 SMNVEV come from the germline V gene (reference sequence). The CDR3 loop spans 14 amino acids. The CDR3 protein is CASSFIGMWTEAFF. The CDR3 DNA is TGTGCCAGCAGTTTTATAGGGATGTGGACTGAAGCTTTCTTT.

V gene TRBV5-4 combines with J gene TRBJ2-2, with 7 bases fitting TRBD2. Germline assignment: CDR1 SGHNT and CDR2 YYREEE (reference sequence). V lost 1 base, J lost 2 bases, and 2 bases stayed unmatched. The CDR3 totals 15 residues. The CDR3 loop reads CASSLQRGNTGELFF. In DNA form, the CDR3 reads TGTGCCAGCAGCTTGCAGCGGGGAAACACCGGGGAGCTGTTTTTT. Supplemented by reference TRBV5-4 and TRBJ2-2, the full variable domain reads ETGVTQSPTHLIKTRGQQVTLRCSSQSGHNTVSWYQQALGQGPQFIFQYYREEENGRGNFPPRFSGLQFPNYSSELNVNALELDDSALYLCASSLQRGNTGELFFGEGSRLTVL.

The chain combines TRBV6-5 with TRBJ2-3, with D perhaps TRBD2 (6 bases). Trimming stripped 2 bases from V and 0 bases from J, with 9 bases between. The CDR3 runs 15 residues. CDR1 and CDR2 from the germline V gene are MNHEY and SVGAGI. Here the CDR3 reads CASSYRGFSTDTQYF. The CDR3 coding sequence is TGTGCCAGCAGTTACCGGGGGTTTAGCACAGATACGCAGTATTTT.